This T cell receptor beta chain was sequenced in a study of blood T cell repertoires in COVID-19. The wider study: The analysed material was cDNA or gDNA that came from T cells, B-cell-depleted T cells, or PBMCs.

In the study's own analysis: Amplified reference gene primers provided the basis for estimating nucleated cell counts. The repertoire was sequenced with immunoSEQ multiplex PCR; TCRdb's copy has only in-frame clones and lacks some. V, J and clone size are taken as reported in that table, and D and trimming were inferred from the DNA itself. Among more than 200,000 clones listed, roughly 88% were seen once. There are 15 residues in the CDR3. Germline CDR1 and CDR2: MGHDK and SYGVNS. Trimming stripped 1 base from V and 1 base from J, with 8 bases between. This clonotype was obtained from a woman in her 40s who had recovered from COVID-19. This chain links TRBV25-1 with TRBJ1-3; possibly TRBD1 for D (5 bases). Sequences were obtained from peripheral blood. The CDR3 loop is CASSEWGGSGNTIYF. The CDR3 region has the DNA TGTGCCAGCAGTGAATGGGGGGGATCTGGAAACACCATATATTTT. Drawing the rest from reference TRBV25-1 and TRBJ1-3, the complete variable domain is EADIYQTPRYLVIGTGKKITLECSQTMGHDKMYWYQQDPGMELHLIHYSYGVNSTEKGDLSSESTVSRIRTEHFPLTLESARPSHTSQYLCASSEWGGSGNTIYFGEGSWLTVV.